The count of the clone carrying this T cell receptor (beta chain) is one. Its antigen is currently unknown. PCR was performed using 60 Vbeta and 13 Jbeta primers. The assay was immunoSEQ multiplex PCR, and TCRdb's table has in-frame clones only and misses some. The sample carries around 100,000 clones, 81% recorded once. The germline V gene encodes CDR1 SGHDT and CDR2 YYEEEE. The CDR3 totals 13 residues. The V and J ends lost 3 bases and 4 bases respectively, with 10 bases between them. The sample belongs to a study of cytomegalovirus exposure and HLA in healthy donors. Findings of the study overall: Later work associated 16,951 TCR beta sequences with HLA alleles at 0.05 false discovery rate. As a later analysis revealed, the rate of TCR association differed by HLA locus, with DRB1 most and HLA-C fewest.

The receptor was derived from a man between 40 and 49 years old in good health and CMV-seropositive. The rearrangement uses TRBV5-6 and TRBJ1-2; D is ambiguous. Sequences were obtained from PBMCs. CDR3: CASSWEGSYGYTF. CDR3 in DNA: TGTGCCAGCAGCTGGGAAGGGAGCTATGGCTACACCTTC.